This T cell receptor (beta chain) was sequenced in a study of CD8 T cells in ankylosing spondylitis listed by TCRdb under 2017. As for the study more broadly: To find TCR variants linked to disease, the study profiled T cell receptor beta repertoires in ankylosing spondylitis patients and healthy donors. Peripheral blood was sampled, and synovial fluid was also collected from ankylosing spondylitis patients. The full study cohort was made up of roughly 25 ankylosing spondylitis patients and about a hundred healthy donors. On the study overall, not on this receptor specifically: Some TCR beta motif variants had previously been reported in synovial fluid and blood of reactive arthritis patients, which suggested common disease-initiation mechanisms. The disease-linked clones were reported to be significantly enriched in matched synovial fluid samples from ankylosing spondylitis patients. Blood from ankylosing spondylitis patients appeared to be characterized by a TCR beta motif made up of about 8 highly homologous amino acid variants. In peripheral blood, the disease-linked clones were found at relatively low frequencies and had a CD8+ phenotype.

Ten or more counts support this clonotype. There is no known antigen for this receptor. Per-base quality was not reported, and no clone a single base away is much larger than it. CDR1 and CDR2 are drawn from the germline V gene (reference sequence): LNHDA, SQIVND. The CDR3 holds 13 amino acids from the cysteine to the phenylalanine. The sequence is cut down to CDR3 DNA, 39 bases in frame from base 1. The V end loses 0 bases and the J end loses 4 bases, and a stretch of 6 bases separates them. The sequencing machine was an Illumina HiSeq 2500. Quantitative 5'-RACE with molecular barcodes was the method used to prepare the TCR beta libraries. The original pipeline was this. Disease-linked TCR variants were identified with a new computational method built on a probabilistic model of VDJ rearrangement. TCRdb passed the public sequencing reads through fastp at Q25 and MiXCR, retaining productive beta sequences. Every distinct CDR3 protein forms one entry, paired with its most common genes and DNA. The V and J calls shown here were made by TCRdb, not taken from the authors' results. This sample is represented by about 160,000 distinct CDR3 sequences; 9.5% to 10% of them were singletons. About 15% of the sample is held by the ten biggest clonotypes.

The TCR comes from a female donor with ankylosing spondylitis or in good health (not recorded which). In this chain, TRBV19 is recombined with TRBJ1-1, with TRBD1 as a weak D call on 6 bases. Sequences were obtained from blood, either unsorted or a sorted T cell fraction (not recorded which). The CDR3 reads CASSIDRGTEAFF. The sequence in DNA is TGTGCCAGTAGTATAGACAGGGGCACTGAAGCTTTCTTT.